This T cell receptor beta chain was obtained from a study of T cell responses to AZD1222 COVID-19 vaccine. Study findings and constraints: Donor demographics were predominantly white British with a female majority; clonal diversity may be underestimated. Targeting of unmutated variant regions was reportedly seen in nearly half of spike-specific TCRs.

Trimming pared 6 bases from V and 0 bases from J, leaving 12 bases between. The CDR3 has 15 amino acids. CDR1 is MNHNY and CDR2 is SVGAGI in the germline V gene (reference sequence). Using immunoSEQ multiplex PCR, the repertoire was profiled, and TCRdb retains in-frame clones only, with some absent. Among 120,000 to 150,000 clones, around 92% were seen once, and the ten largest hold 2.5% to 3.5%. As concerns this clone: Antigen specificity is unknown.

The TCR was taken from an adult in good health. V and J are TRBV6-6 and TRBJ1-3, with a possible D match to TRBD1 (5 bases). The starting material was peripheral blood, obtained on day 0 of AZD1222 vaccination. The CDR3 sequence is CASSQGVPSGNTIYF. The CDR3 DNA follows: TGTGCCAGCAGCCAGGGAGTCCCCTCTGGAAACACCATATATTTT.